The clone carrying this T cell receptor (beta chain) was recorded a few times. Its target is not known. This entry comes from a study of OX40 agonist ivuxolimab in advanced cancers. Across the whole study: At around 83% male, the cohort had a mean age of 60 years, ranging from roughly 20 to 90.

Germline V lookup: CDR1 SGHDT, CDR2 YYEEEE. The CDR3 spans 17 residues. Trimming removed 4 bases from V and 5 bases from J, with 21 bases in between. TCRdb keeps only in-frame clones here, not all; method: immunoSEQ multiplex PCR. The profile covers around 48,000 clones, with 75% to 85% appearing a single time and approximately 1.1% taken by the ten largest. Study findings and constraints: Within 6 weeks, CD4+ and CD8+ blood T cells expanded clonally at 0.1 to 3.0 mg/kg.

The chain carries TRBV5-6 and TRBJ2-2; a possible D gene is TRBD1 (5 bases). The receptor comes from an adult with an advanced solid tumor such as melanoma, head and neck, liver or kidney cancer. The sequencing used CD4+ or CD8+ T cells sorted from blood, collected in a trial of the OX40 agonist ivuxolimab. The DNA of the CDR3 is TGTGCCAGCAGCCCAACGCAGGGTTTTGTGGGGACCGGGGAGCTGTTTTTT. Translated: CASSPTQGFVGTGELFF.